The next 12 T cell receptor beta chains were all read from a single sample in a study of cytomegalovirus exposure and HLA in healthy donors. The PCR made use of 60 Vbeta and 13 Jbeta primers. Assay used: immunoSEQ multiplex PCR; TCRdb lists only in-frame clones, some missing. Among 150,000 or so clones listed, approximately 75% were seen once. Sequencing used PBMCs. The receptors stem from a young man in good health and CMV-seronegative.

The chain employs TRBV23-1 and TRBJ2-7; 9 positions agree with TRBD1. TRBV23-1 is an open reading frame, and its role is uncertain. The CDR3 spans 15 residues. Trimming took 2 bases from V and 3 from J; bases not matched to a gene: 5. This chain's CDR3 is CASSQGQGNLYEQYF. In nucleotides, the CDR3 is TGCGCCAGCAGTCAAGGACAGGGGAATCTCTACGAGCAGTACTTC.

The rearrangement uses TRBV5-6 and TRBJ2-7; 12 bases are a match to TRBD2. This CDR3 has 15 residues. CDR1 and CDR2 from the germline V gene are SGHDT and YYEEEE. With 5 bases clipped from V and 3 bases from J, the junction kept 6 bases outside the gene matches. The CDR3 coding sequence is TGTGCCAGCAGTCCTAGCGGGGGGGCCAACTACGAGCAGTACGTC. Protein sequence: CASSPSGGANYEQYV.

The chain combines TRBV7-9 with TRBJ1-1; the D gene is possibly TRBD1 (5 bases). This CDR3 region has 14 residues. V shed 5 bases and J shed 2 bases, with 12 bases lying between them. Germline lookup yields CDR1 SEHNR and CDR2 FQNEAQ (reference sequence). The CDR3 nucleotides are TGTGCCAGCAGCCCCGAGACAGCCAACACTGAAGCTTTCTTT. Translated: CASSPETANTEAFF.

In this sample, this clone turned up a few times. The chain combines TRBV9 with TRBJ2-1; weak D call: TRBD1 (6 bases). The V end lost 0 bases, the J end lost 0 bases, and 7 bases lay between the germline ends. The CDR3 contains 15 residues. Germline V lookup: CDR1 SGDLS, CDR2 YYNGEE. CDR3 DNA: TGTGCCAGCAGCGTAGGGACAGTCTCCTACAATGAGCAGTTCTTC. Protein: CASSVGTVSYNEQFF.

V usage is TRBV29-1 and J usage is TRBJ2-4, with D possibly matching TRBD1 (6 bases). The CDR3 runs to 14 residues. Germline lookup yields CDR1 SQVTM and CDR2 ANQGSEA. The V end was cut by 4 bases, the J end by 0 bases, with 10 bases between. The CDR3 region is CSVGTVLAKNIQYF. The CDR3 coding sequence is TGCAGCGTTGGGACAGTGCTAGCCAAAAACATTCAGTACTTC.

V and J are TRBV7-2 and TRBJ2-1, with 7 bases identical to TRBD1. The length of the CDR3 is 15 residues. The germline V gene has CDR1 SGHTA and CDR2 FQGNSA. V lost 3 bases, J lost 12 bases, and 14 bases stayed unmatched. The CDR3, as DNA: TGTGCCAGCAGCTTCCCCGGGACAGTCCGAGTAGGGCAGTTCTTC. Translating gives CASSFPGTVRVGQFF.

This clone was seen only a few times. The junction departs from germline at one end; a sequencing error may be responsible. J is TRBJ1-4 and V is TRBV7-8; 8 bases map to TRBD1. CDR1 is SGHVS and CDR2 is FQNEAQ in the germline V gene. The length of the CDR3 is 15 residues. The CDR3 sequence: CASSLAGGAREKLFF. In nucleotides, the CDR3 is TGTGCCAGCAGCCTAGCAGGGGGCGCGAGGGAAAAACTGTTTTTT. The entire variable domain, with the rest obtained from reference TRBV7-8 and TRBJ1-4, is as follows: GAGVSQSPRYKVAKRGQDVALRCDPISGHVSLFWYQQALGQGPEFLTYFQNEAQLDKSGLPSDRFFAERPEGSVSTLKIQRTQQEDSAVYLCASSLAGGAREKLFFGSGTQLSVL.

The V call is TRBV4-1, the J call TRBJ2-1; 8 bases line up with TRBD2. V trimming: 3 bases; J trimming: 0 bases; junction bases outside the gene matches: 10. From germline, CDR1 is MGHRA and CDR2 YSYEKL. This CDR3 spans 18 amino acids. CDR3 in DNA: TGCGCCAGCAGCCACCTAGCGGGTCATTCGAGCTCCTACAATGAGCAGTTCTTC. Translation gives CASSHLAGHSSSYNEQFF.

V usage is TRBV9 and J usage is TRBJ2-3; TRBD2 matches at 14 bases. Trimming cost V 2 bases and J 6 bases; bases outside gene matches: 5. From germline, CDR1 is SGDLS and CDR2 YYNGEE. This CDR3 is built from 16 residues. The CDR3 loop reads CASSVGLAGVGDTQYF. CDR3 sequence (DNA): TGTGCCAGCAGCGTGGGACTAGCGGGGGTAGGGGATACGCAGTATTTT.

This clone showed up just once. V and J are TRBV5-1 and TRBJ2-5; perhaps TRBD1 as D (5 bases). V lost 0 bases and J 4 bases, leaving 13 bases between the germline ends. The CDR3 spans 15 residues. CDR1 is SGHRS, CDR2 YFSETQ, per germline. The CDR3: CASSLGQLLRETQYF. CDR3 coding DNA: TGCGCCAGCAGCTTGGGACAGCTACTAAGAGAGACCCAGTACTTC.

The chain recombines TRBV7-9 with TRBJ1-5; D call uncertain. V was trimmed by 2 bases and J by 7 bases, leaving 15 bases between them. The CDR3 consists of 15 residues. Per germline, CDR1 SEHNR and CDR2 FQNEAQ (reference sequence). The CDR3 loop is CASSLSGVQGQPQHF. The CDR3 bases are TGTGCCAGCAGCTTATCCGGGGTCCAAGGACAGCCCCAGCATTTT.

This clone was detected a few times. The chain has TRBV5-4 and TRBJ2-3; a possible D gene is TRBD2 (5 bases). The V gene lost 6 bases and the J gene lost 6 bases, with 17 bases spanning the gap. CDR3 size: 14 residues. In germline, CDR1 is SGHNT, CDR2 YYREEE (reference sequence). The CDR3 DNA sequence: TGTGCCAGCACCTCAAGAGGCGGGTTGGATACGCAGTATTTT. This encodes CASTSRGGLDTQYF.